These 2 T cell receptor beta chains came from one sample sequenced in a study of blood T cell repertoires in COVID-19. Method: immunoSEQ multiplex PCR; TCRdb's copy keeps in-frame clones and lacks some. The table lists 53,000 or so clones, approximately 80% of them singletons. The sample consisted of peripheral blood. The receptors originated from a man in his fifties with active or convalescent COVID-19.

This clone was counted a single time. This chain links TRBV7-2 with TRBJ2-5, with TRBD2 identical over 14 bases. The CDR3 covers 15 residues. Germline lookup yields CDR1 SGHTA and CDR2 FQGNSA. V lost 5 bases and J lost 5; bases outside the gene matches: 4. The DNA of the CDR3 is TGTGCCAGCAGCCCCCGGACTAGCGGGAGGGAGACCCAGTACTTC. Protein product: CASSPRTSGRETQYF.

This rearrangement joins TRBV6-1 to TRBJ1-1; D not resolved. The germline V gene encodes CDR1 MNHNS and CDR2 SASEGT. The V gene lost 5 bases and the J gene lost 0 bases, with 7 bases spanning the gap. This CDR3 contains 13 residues. The CDR3 protein is CASSLNMNTEAFF. The CDR3 bases are TGTGCCAGCAGTTTAAACATGAACACTGAAGCTTTCTTT.